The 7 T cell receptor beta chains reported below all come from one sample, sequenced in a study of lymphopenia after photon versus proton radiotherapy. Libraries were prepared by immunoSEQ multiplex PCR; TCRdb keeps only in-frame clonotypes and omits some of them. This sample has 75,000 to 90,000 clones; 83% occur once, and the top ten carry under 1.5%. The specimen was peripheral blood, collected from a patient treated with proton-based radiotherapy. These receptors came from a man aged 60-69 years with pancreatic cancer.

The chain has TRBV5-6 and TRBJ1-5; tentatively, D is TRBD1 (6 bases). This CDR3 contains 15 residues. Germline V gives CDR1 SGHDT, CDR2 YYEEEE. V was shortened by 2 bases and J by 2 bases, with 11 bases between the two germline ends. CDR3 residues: CASSLTGSGNQPQHF. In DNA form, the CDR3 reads TGTGCCAGCAGCTTAACAGGGAGCGGCAATCAGCCCCAGCATTTT. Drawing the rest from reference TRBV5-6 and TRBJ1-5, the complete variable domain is DAGVTQSPTHLIKTRGQQVTLRCSPKSGHDTVSWYQQALGQGPQFIFQYYEEEERQRGNFPDRFSGHQFPNYSSELNVNALLLGDSALYLCASSLTGSGNQPQHFGDGTRLSIL.

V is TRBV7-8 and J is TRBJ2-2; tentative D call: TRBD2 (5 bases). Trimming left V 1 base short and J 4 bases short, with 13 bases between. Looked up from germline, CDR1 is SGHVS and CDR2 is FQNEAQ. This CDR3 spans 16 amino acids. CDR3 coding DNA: TGTGCCAGCAGCTTAGGTAGCGCCACCGTCACCGGGGAGCTGTTTTTT. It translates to CASSLGSATVTGELFF.

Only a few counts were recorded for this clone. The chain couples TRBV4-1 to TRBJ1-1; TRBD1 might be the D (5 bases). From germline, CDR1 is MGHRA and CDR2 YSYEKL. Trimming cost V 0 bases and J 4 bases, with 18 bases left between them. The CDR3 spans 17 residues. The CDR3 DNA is TGCGCCAGCAGCCAAGATTGGGATCAGGGCTGGTCCACTGAAGCTTTCTTT. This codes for CASSQDWDQGWSTEAFF.

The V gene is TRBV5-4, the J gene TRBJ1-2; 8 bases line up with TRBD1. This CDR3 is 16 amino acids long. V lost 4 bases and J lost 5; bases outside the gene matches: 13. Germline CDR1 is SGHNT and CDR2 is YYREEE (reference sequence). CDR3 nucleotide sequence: TGTGCCAGCAGCCAAGGGGCAGGGGGCGATCTTTATGGCTACACCTTC. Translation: CASSQGAGGDLYGYTF.

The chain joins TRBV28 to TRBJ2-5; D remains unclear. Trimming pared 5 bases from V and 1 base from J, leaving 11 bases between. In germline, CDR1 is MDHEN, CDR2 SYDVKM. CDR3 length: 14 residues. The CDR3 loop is CASSPPGVQETQYF. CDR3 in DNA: TGTGCCAGCAGTCCCCCTGGGGTCCAAGAGACCCAGTACTTC.

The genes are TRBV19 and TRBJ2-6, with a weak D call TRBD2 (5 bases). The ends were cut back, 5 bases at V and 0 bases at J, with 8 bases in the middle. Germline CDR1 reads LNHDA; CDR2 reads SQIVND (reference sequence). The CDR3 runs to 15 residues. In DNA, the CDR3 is TGTGCCAGTAGTCCCCGGGACTCTGGGGCCAACGTCCTGACTTTC. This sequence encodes CASSPRDSGANVLTF.

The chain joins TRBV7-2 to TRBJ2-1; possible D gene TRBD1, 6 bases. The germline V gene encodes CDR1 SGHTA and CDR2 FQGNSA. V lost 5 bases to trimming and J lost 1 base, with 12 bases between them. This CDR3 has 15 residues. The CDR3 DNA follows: TGTGCCAGCAGCCCCCAGACAGGATCCTACAATGAGCAGTTCTTC. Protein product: CASSPQTGSYNEQFF. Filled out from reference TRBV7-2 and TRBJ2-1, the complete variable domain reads GAGVSQSPSNKVTEKGKDVELRCDPISGHTALYWYRQSLGQGLEFLIYFQGNSAPDKSGLPSDRFSAERTGGSVSTLTIQRTQQEDSAVYLCASSPQTGSYNEQFFGPGTRLTVL.